A selection of T cell receptor beta chains follows, all from one sample in a study of post-analysis software for immune sequencing data. TCRdb analysed the PCR reads with MiXCR anew, one entry per CDR3 protein. The data hold about 430,000 distinct CDR3 sequences, with approximately 42% observed a single time. The sequencing input was blood. These receptors came from a girl aged 2-10 years with multiple sclerosis. The CDR3 runs from the conserved cysteine through the conserved F or W. Each record gives: clone size, J gene, D gene, V gene, CDR3 DNA, CDR3 protein. D genes are given only for firm matches. Only some rows state a clone size, as once, few, many or a class for expanded clones.

few	TRBJ1-2	TRBD1	TRBV4-2	TGTGCCAGCAGCCAAGGTTCAGGGGGCCGATATGGTGACACCTTC	CASSQGSGGRYGDTF
few	TRBJ2-1	TRBD2	TRBV5-1	TGCGCCAGCAGCTGGACACTAGCGGGGGGGAGAGATGAGCAGTTCTTC	CASSWTLAGGRDEQFF
.	TRBJ2-1	.	TRBV7-9	TGTGCCAGCAGCTTAGATTCGGATGAGCAGTTCTTC	CASSLDSDEQFF
few	TRBJ2-3	TRBD1	TRBV5-1	TGCGCCAGCAGCTCCCAGGACCCGGGACAGCCGCAGTATTTT	CASSSQDPGQPQYF
.	TRBJ2-1	TRBD2	TRBV6-5	TGTGCCAGCAGCTTCGGGACTAGCGGGGTGTACAATGAGCAGTTCTTC	CASSFGTSGVYNEQFF
.	TRBJ2-3	TRBD2	TRBV29-1	TGCAGCGTGTCGACTAGCGGGATCACAGATACGCAGTATTTT	CSVSTSGITDTQYF
.	TRBJ2-7	.	TRBV4-2	TGTGCCAGCAGCCAAGATATAGGATCCTACGAGCAGTACTTC	CASSQDIGSYEQYF
.	TRBJ1-4	.	TRBV7-2	TGTGCCAGCAGCTTGGACCCGGGAGAAAAACTGTTTTTT	CASSLDPGEKLFF
few	TRBJ2-1	TRBD2	TRBV12-3/TRBV12-4	TGTGCCAGCACCTTGGAGGGTGTACTAGCGGGAGGGGTCCCGTACAATGAGCAGTTCTTC	CASTLEGVLAGGVPYNEQFF
few	TRBJ2-1	TRBD2	TRBV29-1	TGCAGCCCCTTAGTAGCGGGGGACCTTAGCTCCTACAATGAGCAGTTCTTC	CSPLVAGDLSSYNEQFF
.	TRBJ2-5	.	TRBV5-1	TGCGCCAGCAGCCAAGTAGACAGGCAAGAGACCCAGTACTTC	CASSQVDRQETQYF
.	TRBJ2-7	.	TRBV6-5	TGTGCCAGCAGACCGGGTCGCTCCTACGAGCAGTACTTC	CASRPGRSYEQYF
many	TRBJ2-7	TRBD1	TRBV5-1	TGCGCCAGCAGCTTACGACCAGCAGGGGGCTCCTACGAGCAGTACTTC	CASSLRPAGGSYEQYF
few	TRBJ2-7	TRBD2	TRBV18	TGTGCCAGCCAAACATTAGCGGGAGACACCTACGAGCAGTACTTC	CASQTLAGDTYEQYF
few	TRBJ2-7	TRBD2	TRBV15	TGTGCCACCAGCAGAGGCAGCGGGAGCACCTACGAGCAGTACTTC	CATSRGSGSTYEQYF
.	TRBJ2-5	TRBD1	TRBV3-1	TGTGCCAGCAGCGTCGGGACAGGTCTGTACTTC	CASSVGTGLYF
.	TRBJ2-3	TRBD2	TRBV4-3	TGCGCCAGCAGCCAAGATCCTTTCGGCGGGAGTAGATCAGATACGCAGTATTTT	CASSQDPFGGSRSDTQYF
few	TRBJ2-1	.	TRBV20-1	TGCAGTGCCCCGAGATTAGATGTATCCTACAATGAGCAGTTCTTC	CSAPRLDVSYNEQFF
.	TRBJ1-1	.	TRBV27	TGTGCCAGCAGTTTACTCTCATCGCCGGCTGAAGCTTTCTTT	CASSLLSSPAEAFF
.	TRBJ2-1	.	TRBV4-2	TGTGCCAGCAGCCAATCGACAGGTCCTGCAGGTGGTGAGCAGTTCTTC	CASSQSTGPAGGEQFF
.	TRBJ2-2	.	TRBV6-4	TGTGCCAGCAGTACCGGACAGGGAGGGACCGGGGAGCTGTTTTTT	CASSTGQGGTGELFF
many	TRBJ2-7	TRBD2	TRBV11-2	TGTGCCAGCAGCCCCCGGACTAGCGGGAGGGCCGATTGGAACGAGCAGTACTTC	CASSPRTSGRADWNEQYF
.	TRBJ2-2	TRBD2	TRBV5-1	TGCGCCAGCAGACCTATAGCGGGGGACGCGAACACCGGGGAGCTGTTTTTT	CASRPIAGDANTGELFF
.	TRBJ2-7	.	TRBV29-1	TGCAGCGTTGAATCTTCGAGGGGGGCCTACGAGCAGTACTTC	CSVESSRGAYEQYF
few	TRBJ2-1	.	TRBV9	TGTGCCAGCAGCGGGGGGGCGGGAGCGACGTACAATGAGCAGTTCTTC	CASSGGAGATYNEQFF
once	TRBJ2-7	.	TRBV7-2	TGTGCCAGCAGCTTAGCGGTGGATCGGGGCTACGAGCAGTACTTC	CASSLAVDRGYEQYF
few	TRBJ1-2	.	TRBV27	TGTGCCAGCAGCCATGGACCGCCGTATGGCTACACCTTC	CASSHGPPYGYTF
few	TRBJ2-3	.	TRBV11-2	TGTGCCAGCAGCAGTGGGGGGTTTAGCACAGATACGCAGTATTTT	CASSSGGFSTDTQYF
.	TRBJ1-1	TRBD1	TRBV30	TGTGCCTGGGACAGGGGCACTGAAGCTTTCTTT	CAWDRGTEAFF
.	TRBJ1-2	.	TRBV18	TGTGCCAGCTCACCACGGGGAGATGGCTACACCTTC	CASSPRGDGYTF
many	TRBJ2-1	.	TRBV7-9	TGTGCCAGCAGCTTTCGGAATGAGCAGTTCTTC	CASSFRNEQFF
.	TRBJ2-3	.	TRBV10-3	TGTGCCGTCCAAGCGCCAACTTCAGATACGCAGTATTTT	CAVQAPTSDTQYF
few	TRBJ2-1	.	TRBV6-6	TGTGCCAGCAGCCGAGACTCCTTCCATGAGCAGTTCTTC	CASSRDSFHEQFF
many	TRBJ2-5	TRBD2	TRBV14	TGTGCCAGCAGCCTCGGACTAGCAGATAAAGAGACCCAGTACTTC	CASSLGLADKETQYF
few	TRBJ2-1	.	TRBV6-1	TGTGCCAGCACCAGCACCCCTCAAATGGGTGAGCAGTTCTTC	CASTSTPQMGEQFF
few	TRBJ2-1	TRBD2	TRBV20-1	TGCAGTGCTTTACTGGCGGGAGGGCCCTATGAGCAGTTCTTC	CSALLAGGPYEQFF
.	TRBJ1-5	TRBD1	TRBV7-2	TGTGCCAGCAGCGGCGGCGGGACAGGGAGACAGCCCCAGCATTTT	CASSGGGTGRQPQHF
.	TRBJ2-1	.	TRBV15	TGTGCCACCAGCAGCGCAGGGCTACCTGGTAATGAGCAGTTCTTC	CATSSAGLPGNEQFF
.	TRBJ2-3	.	TRBV29-1	TGCAGCGCATACAGGGAAACAGATACGCAGTATTTT	CSAYRETDTQYF
few	TRBJ2-2	TRBD1	TRBV5-1	TGCGCCAGCAGCTTGGGATCAGGGGGCCGGACCGGGGAGCTGTTTTTT	CASSLGSGGRTGELFF
.	TRBJ2-1	.	TRBV28	TGTGCCAGCAGTCCTGGGGTGGCAGACAATGAGCAGTTCTTC	CASSPGVADNEQFF
.	TRBJ2-6	TRBD1	TRBV19	TGTGCCAGTAGTGTCCAGGGGGCCGATTACTCTGGGGCCAACGTCCTGACTTTC	CASSVQGADYSGANVLTF